The clone carrying this T cell receptor (beta chain) has just a few counts. Trimming cost V 0 bases and J 5 bases, with 7 bases left between them. Germline CDR1 and CDR2: GTSNPN and SVGIG (reference sequence). This CDR3 has 13 amino acids. Naive CD45RA+ and memory CD45RA-negative subsets were split from CD4+ cells. The sample is drawn from a study of shared clonotypes between healthy human individuals. TCRdb's copy holds only in-frame clones and misses some; the assay was immunoSEQ multiplex PCR. The data hold about 1 million clones, with around 74% observed a single time. The sample comprised memory CD4+ T cells sorted from blood. As for subset: CD45RA-negative fraction. The genes are TRBV30 and TRBJ2-2; possible D gene TRBD1, 5 bases. The clonotype originates from a young man in good health. This CDR3 is CAWSVQVTGELFF. The CDR3 nucleotides are TGTGCCTGGAGTGTACAGGTTACCGGGGAGCTGTTTTTT.